Following are 12 T cell receptor beta chains from one sample sequenced in a study of T-cell reconstitution after alpha-beta-depleted transplantation in children. Unique molecular identifiers were incorporated into the prepared TCRbeta library. TCRdb reanalysed the PCR reads using MiXCR and keeps one entry per CDR3 protein. This sample has around 130,000 distinct CDR3 sequences; roughly 9.7% occur once, and the top ten carry less than 25%. The material sequenced was PBMCs, mostly from graft donor cells, taken 180 days after TCRalphabeta/CD19-depleted stem cell transplant. The source is a girl less than two years old who had a stem cell transplant for combined immunodeficiency, so the T cells may come from the graft donor.

This clonotype came up a few times. The rearrangement uses TRBV20-1 and TRBJ2-7, with 7 bases identical to TRBD1. This CDR3 region has 14 residues. Trimming cost V 7 bases and J 3 bases; bases outside gene matches: 12. Germline V gene data show CDR1 as DFQATT and CDR2 as SNEGSKA (reference sequence). The CDR3 nucleotides are TGCAGTGGGGTCCGGGACAGTGCCATCTACGAGCAGTACTTC. The encoded protein is CSGVRDSAIYEQYF.

This clonotype was counted a few times. The rearrangement uses TRBV28 and TRBJ2-2; possibly TRBD2 for D (6 bases). Trimming removed 5 bases at V and 8 bases at J, with 15 bases between. The CDR3 is made up of 14 amino acids. Germline V gene sequence: CDR1 MDHEN, CDR2 SYDVKM. CDR3 protein: CASSLSPGGGELFF. For the CDR3, the DNA is TGTGCCAGCAGTCTCTCTCCAGGAGGGGGGGAGCTGTTTTTT.

J is TRBJ2-5 and V is TRBV6-1; 11 positions agree with TRBD2. The junction had 4 bases not matched to a gene; V was cut back by 3 bases and J by 4 bases. Germline CDR1 reads MNHNS; CDR2 reads SASEGT. The CDR3 runs 15 residues. The DNA for the CDR3 is TGTGCCAGCAGTGAGGCCGGGACTAGCGGAGAGACCCAGTACTTC. Its protein product is CASSEAGTSGETQYF.

There are a few counts of this clonotype. The chain has TRBV20-1 and TRBJ2-2; D may be TRBD2 (6 bases). CDR1 and CDR2 (germline): DFQATT, SNEGSKA (reference sequence). V lost 0 bases to trimming and J lost 4 bases, with 15 bases between them. The CDR3 totals 16 residues. The CDR3 spells CSARDKSGEVTGELFF. CDR3 coding DNA: TGCAGTGCTAGAGATAAGTCGGGGGAGGTCACCGGGGAGCTGTTTTTT.

The J gene is TRBJ2-1, the V gene TRBV29-1, with unresolved D. This CDR3 spans 14 amino acids. Germline V gene data show CDR1 as SQVTM and CDR2 as ANQGSEA. Between the trimmed V and J ends, which lost 6 bases and 0 bases, there was a span of 12 bases. DNA for the CDR3: TGCAGCGTCCAGTTTCGGAGCTCCTACAATGAGCAGTTCTTC. This sequence encodes CSVQFRSSYNEQFF.

The sample holds a few counts of this clonotype. The chain carries TRBV20-1 and TRBJ1-3; D might be TRBD1 (5 bases). CDR1 is DFQATT, CDR2 SNEGSKA, per germline (reference sequence). The V end lost 5 bases, the J end lost 2 bases, and 13 bases lay between the germline ends. CDR3 length: 14 amino acids. The DNA for the CDR3 is TGCAGTGCTCGCGGTGGGGCAGCTGGAAACACCATATATTTT. Encoded protein: CSARGGAAGNTIYF.

This rearrangement joins TRBV7-2 to TRBJ2-1, with 7 positions matching TRBD2. This CDR3 has 14 residues. Germline V lookup: CDR1 SGHTA, CDR2 FQGNSA. V lost 7 bases, J lost 0 bases, and 3 bases stayed unmatched. The DNA for the CDR3 is TGTGCCAGCACCGGGGGGAGCTCCTACAATGAGCAGTTCTTC. This codes for CASTGGSSYNEQFF.

This clonotype was found a few times. V and J are TRBV20-1 and TRBJ2-7; D assignment may be TRBD1 or TRBD2 (6 bases each). Between the trimmed V and J ends, which lost 4 bases and 2 bases, there was a span of 15 bases. Germline V lookup: CDR1 DFQATT, CDR2 SNEGSKA (reference sequence). The CDR3 is 14 amino acids. CDR3 sequence (DNA): TGCAGTGCTACCGGAGGGGGATTTCCCTACGAGCAGTACTTC. Amino acid sequence: CSATGGGFPYEQYF.

This clonotype has a handful of counts. The V and J genes are TRBV28 and TRBJ1-5, with D possibly being TRBD1 (5 bases). The CDR3 covers 14 residues. The germline V and J ends were trimmed by 2 bases and 2 bases, with 7 bases remaining between them. CDR1 is MDHEN, CDR2 SYDVKM, per germline. In nucleotides, the CDR3 is TGTGCCAGCAGTTTAATAGGGGGCAATCAGCCCCAGCATTTT. Translating gives CASSLIGGNQPQHF.

This sequence joins TRBV27 and TRBJ2-4; the match to TRBD2 covers 7 bases. Trimming at V came to 3 bases and at J to 5 bases, leaving 4 bases not matched to a gene. Germline values: CDR1 MNHEY, CDR2 SMNVEV (reference sequence). CDR3 size: 14 residues. DNA for the CDR3: TGTGCCAGCAGTTTTGCGGGGGTCCAAAACATTCAGTACTTC. Amino acid sequence: CASSFAGVQNIQYF.

The table lists this clonotype with a few counts. The chain joins TRBV5-1 to TRBJ2-5; D unclear. The V gene lost 0 bases and the J gene lost 0 bases, with 12 bases spanning the gap. Germline values: CDR1 SGHRS, CDR2 YFSETQ. This CDR3 comprises 16 residues. The CDR3: CASSLVYPSYQETQYF. CDR3 DNA: TGCGCCAGCAGCTTGGTATACCCTTCGTACCAAGAGACCCAGTACTTC.

The gene calls are TRBV20-1 and TRBJ2-7; D call uncertain. The CDR3 runs to 14 residues. Trimming shortened V by 1 base and J by 3 bases, and 13 bases separated the two germline ends. The germline gives CDR1 DFQATT, CDR2 SNEGSKA (reference sequence). CDR3 DNA: TGCAGTGCTAGAGGTTACCCAAGAATCTACGAGCAGTACTTC. Translating it yields CSARGYPRIYEQYF.